These 18 T cell receptor beta chains were sequenced from one sample in a study of radiotherapy plus CTLA-4 blockade in lung cancer. Measured with immunoSEQ multiplex PCR; TCRdb has only the in-frame clones, and not every one. The sample consists of more than 55,000 clones, around 85% of them appearing once. The input for sequencing was peripheral blood, taken from a patient treated with radiotherapy plus ipilimumab. These receptors were taken from a human donor with non-small cell lung cancer who had a complete response to radiotherapy plus ipilimumab.

J is TRBJ2-7 and V is TRBV15; the D gene is possibly TRBD1 (6 bases). CDR3 length: 13 amino acids. Germline V gene data show CDR1 as LNHNV and CDR2 as YYDKDF (reference sequence). The ends were cut back, 4 bases at V and 3 bases at J, with 10 bases in the middle. CDR3 in DNA: TGTGCCACCAGCAACCCGGACAGCTACGAGCAGTACGTC. Protein sequence: CATSNPDSYEQYV.

The chain has TRBV7-9 and TRBJ1-5; 10 bases map to TRBD1. The ends lost 4 bases at V and 6 bases at J; junction bases unmatched: 12. The V gene's germline CDR1 is SEHNR and CDR2 FQNEAQ (reference sequence). The CDR3 loop spans 17 amino acids. The chain's CDR3 is CASSSSLPGTGVQPQHF. The CDR3, as DNA: TGTGCCAGCAGCTCTAGTCTGCCCGGGACAGGGGTTCAGCCCCAGCATTTT.

The J gene is TRBJ1-2, the V gene TRBV30; D is possibly TRBD1 (6 bases). The germline CDR1 and CDR2 sequences are GTSNPN and SVGIG (reference sequence). The CDR3 totals 14 residues. V was pared by 0 bases and J by 6 bases, with 14 bases between. For the CDR3, the DNA is TGTGCCTGGAGTGTATCCAGGGGCTCTAATGGCTACACCTTC. This translates into CAWSVSRGSNGYTF.

This CDR3 reads CASSLVAGINTEAFF. In DNA form, the CDR3 reads TGTGCCAGCAGCTTAGTTGCAGGGATAAACACTGAAGCTTTCTTT. The genes are TRBV7-9 and TRBJ1-1; D is perhaps TRBD1 (5 bases). Per germline, CDR1 SEHNR and CDR2 FQNEAQ (reference sequence). CDR3 length: 15 amino acids. Between the trimmed V and J ends, which lost 1 base and 2 bases, there was a span of 11 bases.

The chain uses TRBV5-4 and TRBJ1-1, with D perhaps TRBD1 (5 bases). The germline V and J ends were trimmed by 2 bases and 1 base, with 9 bases remaining between them. Germline CDR1 SGHNT, CDR2 YYREEE (reference sequence). This CDR3 region has 14 residues. In nucleotides, the CDR3 is TGTGCCAGCAGCTTTAAGGGGCCGAACACTGAAGCTTTCTTT. It specifies CASSFKGPNTEAFF.

The rearrangement links TRBV4-3 to TRBJ1-1; no reliable D call. The CDR3 spans 17 residues. Germline loops: CDR1 LGHNA, CDR2 YSLEER. V lost 4 bases to trimming and J lost 0 bases, with 18 bases between them. In nucleotides, the CDR3 is TGCGCCAGCAGCCCGGATCGTCTGACTTCCGTGAACACTGAAGCTTTCTTT. Its translation: CASSPDRLTSVNTEAFF.

The chain combines TRBV7-9 with TRBJ2-3, with D perhaps matching TRBD2 (6 bases). V lost 7 bases and J 2 bases, leaving 13 bases between the germline ends. The CDR3 loop spans 14 amino acids. Germline V gene sequence: CDR1 SEHNR, CDR2 FQNEAQ (reference sequence). This CDR3 is CASTRGTLTDTQYF. DNA for the CDR3: TGTGCCAGCACCCGAGGGACTCTCACAGATACGCAGTATTTT.

This clone was counted a single time. This chain links TRBV6-1 with TRBJ1-2; D call uncertain. The CDR3 loop spans 14 amino acids. The V gene lost 0 bases and the J gene lost 8 bases, with 13 bases spanning the gap. Per the germline V gene, CDR1 is MNHNS and CDR2 is SASEGT. CDR3 region: CASSEAGRMGGYTF. For the CDR3, the DNA is TGTGCCAGCAGTGAAGCTGGGAGAATGGGCGGCTACACCTTC.

The rearrangement joins TRBV13 to TRBJ2-3; 10 bases agree with TRBD2. CDR1 and CDR2 from the germline V gene are PRHDT and FYEKMQ (reference sequence). Germline trimming cut 4 bases from V and 6 bases from J; bases unmatched to any gene: 22. This CDR3 contains 20 residues. The CDR3 is CASSSPQGKRGGPFSDTQYF. The CDR3 DNA reads as TGTGCCAGCAGCTCCCCCCAGGGGAAGCGGGGGGGCCCTTTTTCGGATACGCAGTATTTT.

J is TRBJ2-1 and V is TRBV15, with 7 bases identical to TRBD2. This CDR3 has 14 amino acids. Germline-derived CDR1 and CDR2 are LNHNV and YYDKDF (reference sequence). Germline trimming cut 6 bases from V and 8 bases from J; bases unmatched to any gene: 10. The CDR3 sequence is CATSRDYKPDEQFF. CDR3 nucleotides: TGTGCCACCAGTAGGGACTATAAACCGGATGAGCAGTTCTTC.

The chain couples TRBV7-9 to TRBJ1-4, with a tentative D call TRBD1 (6 bases). CDR3 length: 15 residues. Per germline, CDR1 SEHNR and CDR2 FQNEAQ (reference sequence). V was trimmed by 5 bases and J by 4 bases, leaving 14 bases between them. The CDR3 loop is CASSGWTDLNEKLFF. The CDR3 DNA follows: TGTGCCAGCAGCGGCTGGACAGATCTTAATGAAAAACTGTTTTTT. Supplemented by reference TRBV7-9 and TRBJ1-4, the full variable domain reads DTGVSQNPRHKITKRGQNVTFRCDPISEHNRLYWYRQTLGQGPEFLTYFQNEAQLEKSRLLSDRFSAERPKGSFSTLEIQRTEQGDSAMYLCASSGWTDLNEKLFFGSGTQLSVL.

This chain connects TRBV12-5 to TRBJ2-3; tentatively, D is TRBD1 (5 bases). The V end lost 4 bases, the J end lost 6 bases, and 8 bases lay between the germline ends. Germline V CDR1 and CDR2: LGHNT, FRNRAP. This CDR3 is 12 amino acids long. CDR3 DNA sequence: TGTGCTAGTGGTTCCAGGGTCGATACGCAGTATTTT. This translates into CASGSRVDTQYF.

The V and J genes are TRBV7-8 and TRBJ1-1; 12 bases are shared with TRBD1. J gave up 3 bases and V 6 bases, and 8 bases lay outside the gene matches. The CDR3 covers 16 residues. Germline V lookup: CDR1 SGHVS, CDR2 FQNEAQ. CDR3 in DNA: TGTGCCAGCAGGCAAGGGACAGGGGGCTCGGACACTGAAGCTTTCTTT. The encoded protein is CASRQGTGGSDTEAFF.

V gene TRBV6-6 combines with J gene TRBJ2-3, with TRBD1 identical over 7 bases. Looked up from germline, CDR1 is MNHNY and CDR2 is SVGAGI (reference sequence). V trimming: 2 bases; J trimming: 3 bases; junction bases outside the gene matches: 8. CDR3 length: 16 residues. Here the CDR3 reads CASSYLDRSYTDTQYF. CDR3 sequence (DNA): TGTGCCAGCAGTTACCTGGACAGGTCATATACAGATACGCAGTATTTT.

The chain employs TRBV4-1 and TRBJ2-6, with 7 bases matching TRBD1. CDR1 and CDR2 from the germline V gene are MGHRA and YSYEKL. The V segment lost 1 base and the J segment 1 base; nucleotides outside the gene matches: 7. The CDR3 loop spans 18 amino acids. The CDR3 protein is CASSQGQGGPSGANVLTF. DNA of the CDR3: TGCGCCAGCAGCCAAGGACAGGGCGGGCCTTCTGGGGCCAACGTCCTGACTTTC.

The V and J genes are TRBV6-5 and TRBJ2-2; 7 nucleotides line up with TRBD1. The germline gives CDR1 MNHEY, CDR2 SVGAGI. The CDR3 has 14 amino acids. V lost 8 bases to trimming and J lost 1 base; unmatched junction nucleotides: 4. The CDR3 nucleotides read TGTGCCAGCCTGGGACAGATGAACACCGGGGAGCTGTTTTTT. Translation gives CASLGQMNTGELFF.

The chain carries TRBV2 and TRBJ2-5, with D perhaps TRBD2 (5 bases). CDR3 length equals 17 residues. In germline, CDR1 is SNHLY, CDR2 FYNNEI. V lost 4 bases, J lost 0 bases, and 18 bases lay in between. CDR3 residues: CASSGVAPIAYQETQYF. The CDR3 coding sequence is TGTGCCAGCAGTGGGGTAGCGCCGATCGCCTACCAAGAGACCCAGTACTTC.

This sequence joins TRBV7-2 and TRBJ2-5; TRBD2 matches at 8 bases. Germline V lookup: CDR1 SGHTA, CDR2 FQGNSA. With V trimmed by 3 bases and J by 5 bases, 5 bases remained unmatched. CDR3 size: 14 residues. The DNA for the CDR3 is TGTGCCAGCAGCTTTGTTAGCGGGACGGAGACCCAGTACTTC. It specifies CASSFVSGTETQYF.